Following are 27 T cell receptor beta chains from one sample sequenced in a study of shared clonotypes between healthy human individuals. Assay used: immunoSEQ multiplex PCR; TCRdb lists only in-frame clones, some missing. The sample includes 2 million to 2.5 million clones, approximately 93% of them seen just once. Sequencing was carried out using naive CD4+ T cells from PBMCs. Subset denoted: CD45RA+ positively selected. These receptors were obtained from a man aged 18 to 30 in good health. Some clones in this sample may be carry-over from other donors' samples.

This chain uses TRBV5-1 with TRBJ1-2; D gene uncertain. CDR1 is SGHRS and CDR2 is YFSETQ in the germline V gene. CDR3 length equals 15 residues. The V end lost 5 bases, the J end lost 4 bases, and 18 bases lay between the germline ends. The CDR3 loop is CASSGSPTESYGYTF. The CDR3 DNA is TGCGCCAGCAGTGGGTCCCCAACAGAGTCCTATGGCTACACCTTC. The full variable domain, rest sourced from reference TRBV5-1 and TRBJ1-2, is KAGVTQTPRYLIKTRGQQVTLSCSPISGHRSVSWYQQTPGQGLQFLFEYFSETQRNKGNFPGRFSGRQFSNSRSEMNVSTLELGDSALYLCASSGSPTESYGYTFGSGTRLTVV.

This rearrangement joins TRBV19 to TRBJ1-1; D uncertain. CDR1 and CDR2 (germline): LNHDA, SQIVND (reference sequence). The CDR3 extends over 14 amino acids. Trimming stripped 9 bases from V and 6 bases from J, with 20 bases between. The CDR3 nucleotides read TGTGCCAGCTCTGAGCCGGGGAGCCTTTCTGAAGCTTTCTTT. Protein sequence: CASSEPGSLSEAFF. The whole variable domain, remainder taken from reference TRBV19 and TRBJ1-1, is DGGITQSPKYLFRKEGQNVTLSCEQNLNHDAMYWYRQDPGQGLRLIYYSQIVNDFQKGDIAEGYSVSREKKESFPLTVTSAQKNPTAFYLCASSEPGSLSEAFFGQGTRLTVV.

This chain uses TRBV4-1 with TRBJ1-2; TRBD1 matches 9 bases. Germline-derived CDR1 and CDR2 are MGHRA and YSYEKL. V dropped 0 bases and J dropped 4; count of bases not matched to a gene: 6. The CDR3 is made up of 16 amino acids. CDR3 DNA: TGCGCCAGCAGCCAAGATGGACAGGGGTTCGGCTATGGCTACACCTTC. Protein: CASSQDGQGFGYGYTF.

The rearrangement joins TRBV29-1 to TRBJ2-2; a possible D gene is TRBD2 (6 bases). This CDR3 spans 14 amino acids. V shed 3 bases and J shed 2 bases, with 10 bases lying between them. Germline assignment: CDR1 SQVTM and CDR2 ANQGSEA. The CDR3 bases are TGCAGCGTTGAGGTCGGGAGTAACACCGGGGAGCTGTTTTTT. Its translation: CSVEVGSNTGELFF.

The chain is built from TRBV30 and TRBJ1-2, with D possibly TRBD1 on 6 matching bases. Trimming removed 4 bases from V and 8 bases from J, with 14 bases in between. Looked up from germline, CDR1 is GTSNPN and CDR2 is SVGIG (reference sequence). The CDR3 covers 12 residues. CDR3 bases: TGTGCCTGGAAGGGGCAGGGGCAAGGCTACACCTTC. It encodes CAWKGQGQGYTF.

This chain links TRBV4-3 with TRBJ1-2, with D hard to call. Germline CDR1 is LGHNA and CDR2 is YSLEER. Trimming removed 3 bases from V and 5 bases from J, with 16 bases in between. The CDR3 runs to 15 residues. The CDR3 DNA follows: TGCGCCAGCAGCCAGGCAGTCGTTCCGCTGTATGGCTACACCTTC. It codes for CASSQAVVPLYGYTF.

The chain joins TRBV7-6 to TRBJ2-5; 14 bases match TRBD2. The CDR3 is 19 amino acids. The V gene's germline CDR1 is SGHVS and CDR2 FNYEAQ. V lost 5 bases to trimming and J lost 6 bases; unmatched junction nucleotides: 17. The CDR3 loop reads CASSPGGGGTSGSRKTQYF. CDR3 coding DNA: TGTGCCAGCAGCCCAGGGGGCGGCGGGACTAGCGGGAGCAGAAAGACCCAGTACTTC.

The rearrangement uses TRBV10-3 and TRBJ1-5; the D gene is possibly TRBD1 (5 bases). The germline V and J ends were trimmed by 3 bases and 1 base, with 13 bases remaining between them. CDR3 length: 16 amino acids. The germline V gene encodes CDR1 ENHRY and CDR2 SYGVKD. The CDR3 DNA is TGTGCCATCAGTGAAAGGCAGGGTGGAAGCAATCAGCCCCAGCATTTT. It specifies CAISERQGGSNQPQHF.

This clone was seen a few times. This chain links TRBV4-1 with TRBJ1-1; D is undetermined. Germline V lookup: CDR1 MGHRA, CDR2 YSYEKL. The CDR3 is 15 residues long. The V and J ends lost 2 bases and 2 bases respectively, with 12 bases between them. The CDR3: CASSQRGRLNTEAFF. CDR3 coding DNA: TGCGCCAGCAGCCAACGGGGTAGGCTCAACACTGAAGCTTTCTTT.

J is TRBJ2-1 and V is TRBV6-1; D is unresolved. The CDR3 has 15 amino acids. The germline V gene encodes CDR1 MNHNS and CDR2 SASEGT. V lost 4 bases and J lost 6, with 16 bases in between. CDR3 bases: TGTGCCAGCAGTGGGCCTAGGACGGCGTCCAATGAGCAGTTCTTC. Translation: CASSGPRTASNEQFF.

The chain is built from TRBV9 and TRBJ2-3, with 10 bases that match TRBD2. In germline, CDR1 is SGDLS, CDR2 YYNGEE. V lost 2 bases to trimming and J lost 6 bases; unmatched junction nucleotides: 6. The CDR3 extends over 15 amino acids. CDR3 coding DNA: TGTGCCAGCAGCGTCTCTAGCGGGAGCCGCGATACGCAGTATTTT. It specifies CASSVSSGSRDTQYF.

The chain carries TRBV9 and TRBJ2-1, with 8 bases matching TRBD2. The V gene end was trimmed by 5 bases and the J gene end by 0 bases; junction bases not matched to a gene: 4. Germline V gene data show CDR1 as SGDLS and CDR2 as YYNGEE. The CDR3 totals 15 residues. Here the CDR3 DNA reads TGTGCCAGCAGTGAAAGCGGGAGCTCCTACAATGAGCAGTTCTTC. This encodes CASSESGSSYNEQFF.

This chain uses TRBV11-2 with TRBJ2-1; 8 bases map to TRBD2. The ends lost 6 bases at V and 6 bases at J; junction bases unmatched: 7. The CDR3 is 14 residues long. Germline V gene lookup returns CDR1 SGHAT and CDR2 FQNNGV. CDR3 residues: CASSPGGEGNEQFF. CDR3 sequence (DNA): TGTGCCAGCAGTCCGGGGGGGGAAGGCAATGAGCAGTTCTTC.

This chain joins TRBV18 and TRBJ2-1, with a tentative D call TRBD1 (6 bases). Trimming pared 6 bases from V and 10 bases from J, leaving 28 bases between. From germline, CDR1 is KGHSH and CDR2 LQKENI. The CDR3 spans 17 residues. The CDR3 DNA reads as TGTGCCAGCTCGCCCTTTTCCCGACAGGTCCGAGATAGGGAGCAGTTCTTC. Encoded protein: CASSPFSRQVRDREQFF.

The chain joins TRBV18 to TRBJ2-2; D gene uncertain. Germline V lookup: CDR1 KGHSH, CDR2 LQKENI. This CDR3 region has 15 residues. V lost 6 bases and J lost 3, with 14 bases in between. The CDR3 reads CASSPLYPDTGELFF. In DNA form, the CDR3 reads TGTGCCAGCTCGCCGTTGTATCCGGACACCGGGGAGCTGTTTTTT.

This sequence joins TRBV15 and TRBJ2-1, with 7 bases lining up with TRBD2. The CDR3 consists of 15 residues. V shed 3 bases, J shed 12 bases, and the junction held 14 bases outside the gene matches. Germline V gene data show CDR1 as LNHNV and CDR2 as YYDKDF (reference sequence). CDR3: CATSSRTSDLAGQFF. In nucleotides, the CDR3 is TGTGCCACCAGCAGCCGCACTAGCGACCTCGCGGGGCAGTTCTTC.

The DNA of the CDR3 is TGTGCCAGCAGAACGGGACTAGCGGTCTTCGGTGAGCAGTACTTC. Translation: CASRTGLAVFGEQYF. The chain couples TRBV27 to TRBJ2-7; the match to TRBD2 covers 11 bases. Germline CDR1 reads MNHEY; CDR2 reads SMNVEV (reference sequence). This CDR3 has 15 amino acids. V lost 6 bases to trimming and J lost 7 bases; unmatched junction nucleotides: 11.

The gene calls are TRBV5-1 and TRBJ2-5; the match to TRBD2 covers 10 bases. Trimming at V came to 5 bases and at J to 1 base, leaving 11 bases not matched to a gene. This CDR3 comprises 17 residues. CDR1 is SGHRS, CDR2 YFSETQ, per germline. The CDR3 DNA reads as TGCGCCAGCAGTCCCCCTTACCTAGCGGGGGCCCAAGAGACCCAGTACTTC. It specifies CASSPPYLAGAQETQYF.

V gene TRBV14 combines with J gene TRBJ1-1; D unclear. Trimming left V 0 bases short and J 3 bases short, with 8 bases between. The CDR3 is made up of 14 amino acids. Germline V gene data show CDR1 as SGHDN and CDR2 as FVKESK. The CDR3 here is CASSQDPGYTEAFF. The CDR3 nucleotides read TGTGCCAGCAGCCAAGATCCCGGGTACACTGAAGCTTTCTTT.

This clone was observed once. This chain joins TRBV6-5 and TRBJ1-4, with 7 bases fitting TRBD1. The CDR3 has 16 residues. Germline CDR1 reads MNHEY; CDR2 reads SVGAGI. J lost 3 bases, V lost 0 bases, and 4 bases had no gene match. CDR3 nucleotide sequence: TGTGCCAGCAGTTACTCCTACAGGGGTTCTAATGAAAAACTGTTTTTT. The encoded protein is CASSYSYRGSNEKLFF.

The rearrangement links TRBV30 to TRBJ2-5; the D is unclear. CDR3 size: 13 residues. Germline V CDR1 and CDR2: GTSNPN, SVGIG (reference sequence). Trimming cost V 2 bases and J 1 base, with 8 bases left between them. CDR3 sequence: CAWSLSLQETQYF. The CDR3 DNA sequence: TGTGCCTGGAGTCTTAGCCTCCAAGAGACCCAGTACTTC.

This clone showed up just a few times. The chain is built from TRBV2 and TRBJ1-1, with D perhaps TRBD1 (5 bases). The CDR3 length is 15 residues. Germline CDR1 SNHLY, CDR2 FYNNEI. V lost 5 bases to trimming and J lost 0 bases, with 13 bases between them. This CDR3 is CASSTKTGLNTEAFF. The CDR3 bases are TGTGCCAGCAGTACCAAAACAGGTCTGAACACTGAAGCTTTCTTT.

This chain joins TRBV6-1 and TRBJ2-3; maybe TRBD2 (5 bases). Trimming left V 3 bases short and J 6 bases short, with 13 bases between. CDR3 length: 14 amino acids. From germline, CDR1 is MNHNS and CDR2 SASEGT. The CDR3 sequence is CASSDDARRDTQYF. DNA for the CDR3: TGTGCCAGCAGTGATGATGCCCGGAGGGATACGCAGTATTTT.

The chain has TRBV28 and TRBJ1-2, with TRBD1 as a possible D gene (6 bases). This CDR3 has 14 amino acids. Trimming took 2 bases from V and 6 from J, leaving 13 bases between them. Germline V lookup: CDR1 MDHEN, CDR2 SYDVKM. CDR3 sequence (DNA): TGTGCCAGCAGTTTACGCCAGGGGACACATGGCTACACCTTC. This encodes CASSLRQGTHGYTF.

Concerning this clone itself: Other DNA sequences in the same sample also yield this CDR3. This chain connects TRBV18 to TRBJ2-2, with TRBD2 matching over 15 bases. Trimming at V came to 0 bases and at J to 5 bases, leaving 1 base not matched to a gene. The CDR3 has 17 amino acids. The germline gives CDR1 KGHSH, CDR2 LQKENI. The CDR3 region is CASSPPGLAGGTGELFF. The CDR3 bases are TGTGCCAGCTCACCACCGGGACTAGCGGGAGGAACCGGGGAGCTGTTTTTT.

Of note for this clone: Other DNA sequences within the sample encode an identical CDR3. The chain recombines TRBV6-5 with TRBJ1-3; 7 positions agree with TRBD1. CDR1 and CDR2 (germline): MNHEY, SVGAGI. V trimming: 5 bases; J trimming: 1 base; junction bases outside the gene matches: 2. The CDR3 is 14 amino acids. CDR3 in amino acids: CASSRQGSGNTIYF. The CDR3 nucleotides are TGTGCCAGCAGTCGACAGGGTTCTGGAAACACCATATATTTT.

Only one count was recorded for this clone. The rearrangement links TRBV11-2 to TRBJ2-5, with D hard to call. The V gene's germline CDR1 is SGHAT and CDR2 FQNNGV. V lost 1 base and J 11 bases, leaving 17 bases between the germline ends. The CDR3 contains 14 residues. CDR3 amino acids: CASSLALDYYQQYF. CDR3 in DNA: TGTGCCAGCAGCTTAGCGCTCGATTATTACCAGCAGTACTTC. Together with reference TRBV11-2 and TRBJ2-5, the CDR3 gives the full variable domain: EAGVAQSPRYKIIEKRQSVAFWCNPISGHATLYWYQQILGQGPKLLIQFQNNGVVDDSQLPKDRFSAERLKGVDSTLKIQPAKLEDSAVYLCASSLALDYYQQYFGPGTRLLVL.